Following are 4 T cell receptor beta chains from one sample sequenced in a study of T cell repertoires in cytomegalovirus infection. These receptors' targets are unknown. TCRdb itself ran the reads through MiXCR, one entry per CDR3 protein. The table lists 350,000 to 400,000 distinct CDR3 sequences, about a third of them singletons, with less than 15% in the top ten. Sequencing used cultured PBMCs, obtained from culture after CMV antigen stimulation. Every receptor here comes from a human donor in good health (CMV status not recorded). Some clones in this sample may be carry-over from other donors' samples.

The chain is built from TRBV19 and TRBJ1-5; 7 nucleotides align to TRBD1. V gave up 5 bases and J gave up 7 bases; unmatched junction bases: 8. The CDR3 has 14 residues. Germline CDR1 LNHDA, CDR2 SQIVND (reference sequence). The CDR3 loop reads CASSSSTGPQPQHF. For the CDR3, the DNA is TGTGCCAGTAGTTCTTCGACAGGGCCGCAGCCCCAGCATTTT.

J is TRBJ1-1 and V is TRBV12-3 or TRBV12-4; TRBD1 might be the D (5 bases). The V end was cut by 4 bases, the J end by 3 bases, with 12 bases between. The CDR3 totals 14 residues. The CDR3 region is CASSSSWGYTEAFF. The CDR3 DNA is TGTGCCAGCAGTTCCTCCTGGGGGTACACTGAAGCTTTCTTT.

The chain recombines TRBV4-3 with TRBJ2-2; TRBD1 agrees at 9 bases. Trimming cost V 5 bases and J 10 bases; bases outside gene matches: 8. The CDR3 extends over 14 amino acids. Per the germline V gene, CDR1 is LGHNA and CDR2 is YSLEER. CDR3 loop: CASSLGTGRVELFF. The CDR3 region has the DNA TGCGCCAGCAGCTTGGGGACAGGGCGTGTGGAGCTGTTTTTT.

This clonotype was detected only a few times. The gene calls are TRBV6-2 or TRBV6-3 and TRBJ2-5, with a weak D call TRBD1 (5 bases). The CDR3 runs to 14 residues. CDR1 MNHEY and CDR2 SVGEGT come from the germline V gene. Trimming pared 0 bases from V and 2 bases from J, leaving 7 bases between. CDR3 in amino acids: CASSYSAGQETQYF. The CDR3 DNA reads as TGTGCCAGCAGTTACTCGGCAGGGCAAGAGACCCAGTACTTC.